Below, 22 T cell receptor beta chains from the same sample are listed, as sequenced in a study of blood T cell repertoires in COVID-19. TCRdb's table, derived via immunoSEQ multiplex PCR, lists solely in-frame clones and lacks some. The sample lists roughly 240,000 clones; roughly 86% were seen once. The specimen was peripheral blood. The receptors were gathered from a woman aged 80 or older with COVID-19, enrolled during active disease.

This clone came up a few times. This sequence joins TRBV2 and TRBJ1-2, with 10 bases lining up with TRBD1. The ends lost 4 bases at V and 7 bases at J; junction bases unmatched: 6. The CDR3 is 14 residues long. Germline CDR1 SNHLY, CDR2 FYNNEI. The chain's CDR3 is CASSVGQGLGGYTF. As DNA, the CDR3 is TGTGCCAGCAGTGTGGGACAGGGGTTGGGTGGCTACACCTTC.

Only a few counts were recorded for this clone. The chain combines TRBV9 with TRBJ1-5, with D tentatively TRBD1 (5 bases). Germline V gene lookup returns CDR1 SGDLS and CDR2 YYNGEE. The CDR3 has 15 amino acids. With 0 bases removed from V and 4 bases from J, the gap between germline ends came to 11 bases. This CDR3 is CASSVDRAGNQPQHF. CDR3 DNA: TGTGCCAGCAGCGTAGATCGGGCAGGGAATCAGCCCCAGCATTTT.

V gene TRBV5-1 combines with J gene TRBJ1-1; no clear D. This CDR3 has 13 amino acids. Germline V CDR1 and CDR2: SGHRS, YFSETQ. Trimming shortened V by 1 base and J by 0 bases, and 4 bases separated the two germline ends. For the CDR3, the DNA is TGCGCCAGCAGCTTGATTATGAACACTGAAGCTTTCTTT. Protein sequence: CASSLIMNTEAFF.

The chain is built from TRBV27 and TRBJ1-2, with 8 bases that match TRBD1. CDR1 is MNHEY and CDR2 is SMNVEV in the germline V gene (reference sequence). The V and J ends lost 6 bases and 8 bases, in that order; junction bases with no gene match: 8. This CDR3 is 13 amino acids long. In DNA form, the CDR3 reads TGTGCCAGCAGCGAGACAGGGGTACGGGGCTACACCTTC. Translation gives CASSETGVRGYTF.

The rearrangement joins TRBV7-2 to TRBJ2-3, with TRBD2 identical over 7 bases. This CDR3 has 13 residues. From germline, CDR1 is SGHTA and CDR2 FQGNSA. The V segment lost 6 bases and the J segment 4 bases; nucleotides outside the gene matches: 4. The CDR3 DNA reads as TGTGCCAGCAGAACCAGCGGGGCAGATACGCAGTATTTT. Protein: CASRTSGADTQYF.

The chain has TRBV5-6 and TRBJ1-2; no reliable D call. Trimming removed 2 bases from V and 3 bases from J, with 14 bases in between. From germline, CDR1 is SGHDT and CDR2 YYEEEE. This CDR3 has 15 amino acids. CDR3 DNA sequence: TGTGCCAGCAGCTTAGGTTGGGAGCAGGACTATGGCTACACCTTC. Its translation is CASSLGWEQDYGYTF.

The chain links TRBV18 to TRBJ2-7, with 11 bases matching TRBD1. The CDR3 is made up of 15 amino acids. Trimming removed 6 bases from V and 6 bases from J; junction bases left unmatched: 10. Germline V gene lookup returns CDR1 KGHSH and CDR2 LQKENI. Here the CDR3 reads CASSVVPGQGGEQYV. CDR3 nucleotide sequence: TGTGCCAGCTCCGTTGTTCCGGGACAGGGGGGCGAGCAGTACGTC.

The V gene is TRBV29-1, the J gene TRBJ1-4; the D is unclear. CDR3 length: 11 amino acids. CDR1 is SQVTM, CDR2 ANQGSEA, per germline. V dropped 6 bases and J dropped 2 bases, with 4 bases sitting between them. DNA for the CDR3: TGCAGCGTCTTGACTAATGAAAAACTGTTTTTT. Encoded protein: CSVLTNEKLFF. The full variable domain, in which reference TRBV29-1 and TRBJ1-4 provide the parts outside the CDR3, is SAVISQKPSRDICQRGTSLTIQCQVDSQVTMMFWYRQQPGQSLTLIATANQGSEATYESGFVIDKFPISRPNLTFSTLTVSNMSPEDSSIYLCSVLTNEKLFFGSGTQLSVL.

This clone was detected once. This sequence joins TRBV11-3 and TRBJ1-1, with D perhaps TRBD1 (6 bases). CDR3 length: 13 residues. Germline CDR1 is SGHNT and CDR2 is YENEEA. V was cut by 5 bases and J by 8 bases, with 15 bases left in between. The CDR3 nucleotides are TGTGCCAGCAGCGACCATCCGGGGACAGAAGCTTTCTTT. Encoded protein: CASSDHPGTEAFF.

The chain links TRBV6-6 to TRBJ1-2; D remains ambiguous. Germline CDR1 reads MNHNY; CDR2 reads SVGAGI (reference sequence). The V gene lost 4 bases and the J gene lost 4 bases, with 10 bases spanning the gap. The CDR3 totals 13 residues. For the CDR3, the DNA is TGTGCCAGCAGTTTTTCACGGGGCTATGGCTACACCTTC. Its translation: CASSFSRGYGYTF.

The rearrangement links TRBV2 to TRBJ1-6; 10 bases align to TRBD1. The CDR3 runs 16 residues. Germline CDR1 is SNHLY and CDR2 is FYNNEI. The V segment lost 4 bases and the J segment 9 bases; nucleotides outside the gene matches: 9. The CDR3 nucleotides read TGTGCCAGCAGTGGAAAAACGGGACAGGGGATTTCACCCCTCCACTTT. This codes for CASSGKTGQGISPLHF. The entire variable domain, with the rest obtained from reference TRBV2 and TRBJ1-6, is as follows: EPEVTQTPSHQVTQMGQEVILRCVPISNHLYFYWYRQILGQKVEFLVSFYNNEISEKSEIFDDQFSVERPDGSNFTLKIRSTKLEDSAMYFCASSGKTGQGISPLHFGNGTRLTVT.

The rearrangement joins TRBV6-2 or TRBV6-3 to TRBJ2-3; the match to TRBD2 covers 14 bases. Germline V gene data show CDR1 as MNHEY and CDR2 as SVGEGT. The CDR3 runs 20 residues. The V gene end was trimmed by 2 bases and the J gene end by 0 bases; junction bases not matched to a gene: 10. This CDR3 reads CASSYPGTSGGIGSTDTQYF. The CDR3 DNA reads TGTGCCAGCAGTTACCCCGGGACTAGCGGGGGAATTGGAAGCACAGATACGCAGTATTTT.

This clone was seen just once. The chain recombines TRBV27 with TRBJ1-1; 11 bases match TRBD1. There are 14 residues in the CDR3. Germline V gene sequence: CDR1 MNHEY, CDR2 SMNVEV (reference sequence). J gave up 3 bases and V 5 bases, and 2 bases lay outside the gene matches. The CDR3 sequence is CASSRTGGYTEAFF. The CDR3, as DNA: TGTGCCAGCAGTCGGACAGGGGGCTACACTGAAGCTTTCTTT.

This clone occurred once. In nucleotides, the CDR3 is TGTGCCAGCAGCTTAGTAACAGTTAACTATGGCTACACCTTC. Translation: CASSLVTVNYGYTF. This chain joins TRBV7-8 and TRBJ1-2; D gene ambiguous. Deletions cut 1 base from V and 1 base from J, with 7 bases between. Germline V lookup: CDR1 SGHVS, CDR2 FQNEAQ. The CDR3 is made up of 14 amino acids.

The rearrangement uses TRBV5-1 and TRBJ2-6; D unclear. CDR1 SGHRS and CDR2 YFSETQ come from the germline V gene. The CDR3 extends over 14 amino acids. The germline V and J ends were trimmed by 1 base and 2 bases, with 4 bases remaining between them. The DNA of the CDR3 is TGCGCCAGCAGCTTGACAGCTGGGGCCAACGTCCTGACTTTC. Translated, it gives CASSLTAGANVLTF. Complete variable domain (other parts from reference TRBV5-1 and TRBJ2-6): KAGVTQTPRYLIKTRGQQVTLSCSPISGHRSVSWYQQTPGQGLQFLFEYFSETQRNKGNFPGRFSGRQFSNSRSEMNVSTLELGDSALYLCASSLTAGANVLTFGAGSRLTVL.

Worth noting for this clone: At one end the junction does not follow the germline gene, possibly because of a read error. CDR3 protein: CASRLYRGSPSVTNEKLFF. CDR3 nucleotide sequence: TGTGCCAGCAGGTTATATAGGGGCAGCCCGTCCGTAACTAATGAAAAACTGTTTTTT. V is TRBV28 and J is TRBJ1-4; TRBD1 might be the D (5 bases). The CDR3 contains 19 residues. Germline-derived CDR1 and CDR2 are MDHEN and SYDVKM.

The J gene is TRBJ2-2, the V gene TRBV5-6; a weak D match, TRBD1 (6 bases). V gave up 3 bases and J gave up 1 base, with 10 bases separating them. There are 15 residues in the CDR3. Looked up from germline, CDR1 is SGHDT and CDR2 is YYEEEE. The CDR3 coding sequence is TGTGCCAGCAGCTCACAGGGTAGGAACACCGGGGAGCTGTTTTTT. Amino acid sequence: CASSSQGRNTGELFF. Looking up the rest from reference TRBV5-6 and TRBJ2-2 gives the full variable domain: DAGVTQSPTHLIKTRGQQVTLRCSPKSGHDTVSWYQQALGQGPQFIFQYYEEEERQRGNFPDRFSGHQFPNYSSELNVNALLLGDSALYLCASSSQGRNTGELFFGEGSRLTVL.

The CDR3: CANADRDSGNTIYF. CDR3 bases: TGTGCCAACGCCGACAGAGACTCTGGAAACACCATATATTTT. This sequence joins TRBV10-3 and TRBJ1-3, with D perhaps TRBD1 (5 bases). In germline, CDR1 is ENHRY, CDR2 SYGVKD. V lost 10 bases and J lost 0, with 13 bases in between. This CDR3 region has 14 residues.

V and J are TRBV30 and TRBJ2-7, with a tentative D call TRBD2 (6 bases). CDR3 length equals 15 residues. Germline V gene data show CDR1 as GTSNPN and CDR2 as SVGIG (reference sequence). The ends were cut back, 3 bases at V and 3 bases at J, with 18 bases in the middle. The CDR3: CAWSGGGGSNYEQYF. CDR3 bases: TGTGCCTGGAGCGGGGGTGGGGGGTCCAACTACGAGCAGTACTTC.

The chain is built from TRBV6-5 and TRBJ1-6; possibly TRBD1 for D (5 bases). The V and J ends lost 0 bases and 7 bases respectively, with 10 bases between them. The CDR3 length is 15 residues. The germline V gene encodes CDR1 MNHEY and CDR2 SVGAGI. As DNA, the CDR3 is TGTGCCAGCAGTTACTCGGGACTGCCCAATTCACCCCTCCACTTT. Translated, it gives CASSYSGLPNSPLHF.

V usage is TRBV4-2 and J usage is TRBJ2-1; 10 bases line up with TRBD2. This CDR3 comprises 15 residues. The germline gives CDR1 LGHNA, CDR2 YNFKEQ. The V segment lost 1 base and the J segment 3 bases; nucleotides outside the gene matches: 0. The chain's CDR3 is CASSQASGGYNEQFF. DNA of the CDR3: TGTGCCAGCAGCCAAGCTAGCGGGGGCTACAATGAGCAGTTCTTC.

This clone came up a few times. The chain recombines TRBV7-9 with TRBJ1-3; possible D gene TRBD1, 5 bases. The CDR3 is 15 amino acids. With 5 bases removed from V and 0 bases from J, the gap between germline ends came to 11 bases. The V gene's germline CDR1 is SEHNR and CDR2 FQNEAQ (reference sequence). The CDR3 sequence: CASSPTGYSGNTIYF. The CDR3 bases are TGTGCCAGCAGCCCTACAGGTTACTCTGGAAACACCATATATTTT.